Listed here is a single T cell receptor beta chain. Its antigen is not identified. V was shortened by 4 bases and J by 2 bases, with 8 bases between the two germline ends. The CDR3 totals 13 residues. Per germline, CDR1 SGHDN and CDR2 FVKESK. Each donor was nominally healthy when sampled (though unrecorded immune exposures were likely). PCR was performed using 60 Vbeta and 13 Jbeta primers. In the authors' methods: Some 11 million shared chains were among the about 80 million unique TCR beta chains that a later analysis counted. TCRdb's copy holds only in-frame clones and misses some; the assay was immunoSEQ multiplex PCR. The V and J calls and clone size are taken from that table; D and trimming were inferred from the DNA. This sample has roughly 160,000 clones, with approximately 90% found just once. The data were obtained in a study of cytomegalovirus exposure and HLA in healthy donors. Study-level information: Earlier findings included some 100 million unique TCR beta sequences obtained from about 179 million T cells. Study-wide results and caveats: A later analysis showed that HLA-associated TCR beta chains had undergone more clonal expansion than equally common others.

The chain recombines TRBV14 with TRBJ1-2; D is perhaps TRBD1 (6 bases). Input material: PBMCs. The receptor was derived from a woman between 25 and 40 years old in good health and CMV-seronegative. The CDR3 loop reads CASSLGQNYGYTF. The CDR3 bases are TGTGCCAGCAGCCTCGGACAGAACTATGGCTACACCTTC.